Below, 32 T cell receptor beta chains from the same sample are listed, as sequenced in a study of T cells in Graves' hyperthyroidism and ophthalmopathy. RNA transcripts were the template for amplifying TCR beta CDR3 regions. During a first-round RT-PCR of the TCR CDR3, the HTBI primer set was used. One entry per CDR3 protein results from TCRdb running MiXCR on the multiplex PCR reads. The sample has about 350,000 distinct CDR3 sequences; more than 11% are singletons. Sequencing input: blood. These receptors all come from a young woman with Graves' hyperthyroidism.

This clonotype was seen repeatedly, ten times or more. The CDR3 protein is CASSKDIIDEQYF. The CDR3 DNA follows: TGTGCCAGCAGTAAGGATATCATCGACGAGCAGTACTTC. The chain combines TRBV25-1 with TRBJ2-7; D ambiguous. CDR3 size: 13 residues. Germline V lookup: CDR1 MGHDK, CDR2 SYGVNS. The V end lost 5 bases, the J end lost 5 bases, and 13 bases lay between the germline ends.

The chain links TRBV19 to TRBJ1-5; D unclear. With 2 bases removed from V and 6 bases from J, the gap between germline ends came to 11 bases. The CDR3 covers 14 residues. Germline V lookup: CDR1 LNHDA, CDR2 SQIVND (reference sequence). The CDR3: CASSIKGGPQPQHF. The CDR3 nucleotides are TGTGCCAGTAGTATAAAGGGAGGGCCTCAGCCCCAGCATTTT.

On this clonotype itself: Given a much more abundant clone one base away, this may be a read error. The gene calls are TRBV20-1 and TRBJ1-6; D gene unclear. Germline-derived CDR1 and CDR2 are DFQATT and SNEGSKA (reference sequence). The CDR3 covers 13 residues. Here the CDR3 reads CSAGLGGDSPLLF. DNA for the CDR3: TGCAGTGCTGGCCTTGGTGGGGATTCACCCCTCCTCTTT.

This chain connects TRBV28 to TRBJ2-4; D remains unclear. Looked up from germline, CDR1 is MDHEN and CDR2 is SYDVKM. V gave up 3 bases and J gave up 8 bases, with 11 bases separating them. There are 13 residues in the CDR3. CDR3: CASSLGSKDIQYF. CDR3 in DNA: TGTGCCAGCAGTTTGGGGTCAAAGGACATTCAGTACTTC.

The chain combines TRBV2 with TRBJ1-4, with TRBD1 as a possible D gene (5 bases). This CDR3 contains 13 residues. V was pared by 6 bases and J by 10 bases, with 15 bases between. Germline CDR1 reads SNHLY; CDR2 reads FYNNEI. The CDR3 is CASSGGIRGKLFF. The CDR3 DNA reads as TGTGCCAGCAGCGGAGGCATAAGGGGAAAACTGTTTTTT.

This chain uses TRBV20-1 with TRBJ2-2; D remains ambiguous. Germline V gives CDR1 DFQATT, CDR2 SNEGSKA (reference sequence). Trimming pared 0 bases from V and 1 base from J, leaving 9 bases between. The CDR3 runs 15 residues. CDR3 in DNA: TGCAGTGCTAGAGACGAGATGGGGAACACCGGGGAGCTGTTTTTT. The encoded protein is CSARDEMGNTGELFF.

Only a few counts were recorded for this clonotype. The chain recombines TRBV12-3 or TRBV12-4 with TRBJ2-3; D is unresolved. Trimming stripped 7 bases from V and 4 bases from J, with 18 bases between. The CDR3 totals 15 residues. The CDR3 coding sequence is TGTGCCAGCACCCTAGACGGCGGTCGGGCAGATACGCAGTATTTT. It codes for CASTLDGGRADTQYF.

This clonotype has at least ten counts. The chain has TRBV28 and TRBJ1-2; no reliable D call. The CDR3 totals 11 residues. CDR1 MDHEN and CDR2 SYDVKM come from the germline V gene. V lost 3 bases, J lost 4 bases, and 3 bases lay in between. CDR3 sequence reads: CASSLAYGYTF. The CDR3 DNA sequence: TGTGCCAGCAGTTTGGCCTATGGCTACACCTTC.

Note on this clonotype: A much larger clonotype is one base distant, so this may be a read error. The V call is TRBV6-1, the J call TRBJ2-6, with D perhaps TRBD1 (5 bases). Per the germline V gene, CDR1 is MNHNS and CDR2 is SASEGT. The CDR3 has 15 amino acids. CDR3 bases: TGTGCCAGCAGCGTAGGTTTTTCTGGGGCCGACGTCCTGACTTTC. This gives the protein CASSVGFSGADVLTF.

This chain joins TRBV29-1 and TRBJ2-3, with TRBD1 matching over 7 bases. Trimming at V came to 0 bases and at J to 6 bases, leaving 9 bases not matched to a gene. Germline assignment: CDR1 SQVTM and CDR2 ANQGSEA. The CDR3 has 15 residues. CDR3 sequence (DNA): TGCAGCGTTGAAGATCGAGGGGGCGGGTCGGATACGCAGTATTTT. It specifies CSVEDRGGGSDTQYF.

This rearrangement joins TRBV30 to TRBJ1-1; the D is unclear. From germline, CDR1 is GTSNPN and CDR2 SVGIG (reference sequence). V gave up 3 bases and J gave up 1 base, with 6 bases separating them. The CDR3 is 12 residues long. CDR3 residues: CAWRGSNTEAFF. CDR3 coding DNA: TGTGCCTGGAGGGGTTCGAACACTGAAGCTTTCTTT.

This clonotype was found a few times. V and J are TRBV12-3 or TRBV12-4 and TRBJ2-6; the D gene is possibly TRBD1 (5 bases). Trimming shortened V by 1 base and J by 0 bases, and 10 bases separated the two germline ends. The CDR3 is 17 residues long. The CDR3: CASSLGGLFSGANVLTF. The DNA for the CDR3 is TGTGCCAGCAGTTTAGGGGGCCTCTTCTCTGGGGCCAACGTCCTGACTTTC.

This clonotype was seen ten or more times. The genes are TRBV15 and TRBJ2-2; possibly TRBD1 for D (6 bases). The CDR3 extends over 13 amino acids. From germline, CDR1 is LNHNV and CDR2 YYDKDF (reference sequence). V dropped 8 bases and J dropped 4 bases, with 11 bases sitting between them. CDR3 region: CATGGVRTGELFF. The CDR3 region has the DNA TGTGCCACCGGGGGCGTGCGCACCGGGGAGCTGTTTTTT.

This clonotype occurred a few times. The chain carries TRBV24-1 and TRBJ2-1, with 8 bases aligning to TRBD2. This CDR3 is 14 amino acids long. Germline V gene sequence: CDR1 KGHDR, CDR2 SFDVKD. J was trimmed by 8 bases and V by 3 bases; bases with no gene match: 5. The CDR3 DNA sequence: TGTGCCACCAGTGATCCCAGCGGGAGAGATGAGCAGTTCTTC. Residues: CATSDPSGRDEQFF.

The chain links TRBV30 to TRBJ2-2; D unclear. The ends were cut back, 2 bases at V and 4 bases at J, with 8 bases in the middle. Per germline, CDR1 GTSNPN and CDR2 SVGIG (reference sequence). The CDR3 is made up of 13 amino acids. CDR3 bases: TGTGCCTGGAGTCCCCTGGGCACCGGGGAGCTGTTTTTT. This codes for CAWSPLGTGELFF. Together with reference TRBV30 and TRBJ2-2, the CDR3 gives the full variable domain: SQTIHQWPATLVQPVGSPLSLECTVEGTSNPNLYWYRQAAGRGLQLLFYSVGIGQISSEVPQNLSASRPQDRQFILSSKKLLLSDSGFYLCAWSPLGTGELFFGEGSRLTVL.

This clonotype was picked up a small number of times. CDR3 DNA: TGTGCCAGCAGCTTTAGTCAGGGCGAGCAGTTCTTC. Its translation is CASSFSQGEQFF. This sequence joins TRBV5-6 and TRBJ2-1, with D possibly matching TRBD1 (5 bases). There are 12 residues in the CDR3. V was pared by 2 bases and J by 10 bases, with 10 bases between. Germline V gene sequence: CDR1 SGHDT, CDR2 YYEEEE. The whole variable domain, remainder taken from reference TRBV5-6 and TRBJ2-1, is DAGVTQSPTHLIKTRGQQVTLRCSPKSGHDTVSWYQQALGQGPQFIFQYYEEEERQRGNFPDRFSGHQFPNYSSELNVNALLLGDSALYLCASSFSQGEQFFGPGTRLTVL.

The gene calls are TRBV30 and TRBJ1-1, with a tentative D call TRBD1 (6 bases). Per germline, CDR1 GTSNPN and CDR2 SVGIG (reference sequence). CDR3 size: 13 residues. Trimming stripped 3 bases from V and 5 bases from J, with 13 bases between. The CDR3 bases are TGTGCCTGGAGACAACAGGGAGATACTGAAGCTTTCTTT. Its translation: CAWRQQGDTEAFF.

This chain uses TRBV12-3 or TRBV12-4 with TRBJ1-2; D is undetermined. Trimming pared 1 base from V and 2 bases from J, leaving 8 bases between. The CDR3 sequence is 14 residues long. This chain's CDR3 is CASSLGRMNYGYTF. CDR3 nucleotide sequence: TGTGCCAGCAGTTTAGGACGAATGAACTATGGCTACACCTTC.

The chain couples TRBV29-1 to TRBJ1-1; D is unclear. This CDR3 is 13 amino acids long. Trimming shortened V by 4 bases and J by 2 bases, and 11 bases separated the two germline ends. Germline CDR1 is SQVTM and CDR2 is ANQGSEA. The CDR3 nucleotides read TGCAGCGTTGTCGGAGAGGGTAACACTGAAGCTTTCTTT. Amino acids: CSVVGEGNTEAFF.

The chain recombines TRBV24-1 with TRBJ1-5; TRBD1 might be the D (6 bases). Germline V gives CDR1 KGHDR, CDR2 SFDVKD. V lost 2 bases to trimming and J lost 6 bases, with 13 bases between them. This CDR3 region has 15 residues. Here the CDR3 DNA reads TGTGCCACCAGTGATTCCGGGACAAAGGGTCAGCCCCAGCATTTT. Amino acids: CATSDSGTKGQPQHF.

This clonotype has a handful of counts. This chain joins TRBV20-1 and TRBJ2-7; possible D gene TRBD1, 6 bases. Per germline, CDR1 DFQATT and CDR2 SNEGSKA (reference sequence). Trimming took off 1 base at V and 4 bases at J, with 8 bases between the two ends. The CDR3 runs to 12 residues. This chain's CDR3 is CSARVGQYEQYF. In DNA, the CDR3 is TGCAGTGCTAGAGTCGGACAGTACGAGCAGTACTTC.

This clonotype was recorded many times. The chain is built from TRBV12-3 or TRBV12-4 and TRBJ2-1; the D gene is possibly TRBD2 (6 bases). CDR3 length: 14 residues. Trimming shortened V by 2 bases and J by 8 bases, and 13 bases separated the two germline ends. The CDR3, as DNA: TGTGCCAGCAGTTTAAAGCCCGGGGGTCATGAGCAGTTCTTC. Encoded protein: CASSLKPGGHEQFF.

This clonotype turned up a few times. V and J are TRBV5-4 and TRBJ1-5; D is ambiguous. The CDR3 contains 16 residues. CDR1 is SGHNT and CDR2 is YYREEE in the germline V gene (reference sequence). Trimming took off 2 bases at V and 0 bases at J, with 12 bases between the two ends. CDR3 sequence: CASSLGPVSSNQPQHF. CDR3 sequence (DNA): TGTGCCAGCAGCTTAGGACCGGTTTCTAGCAATCAGCCCCAGCATTTT.

This clonotype was detected many times. CDR3 region: CASSLGATGSQPQHF. The CDR3 DNA reads as TGTGCCAGCAGCCTCGGGGCGACAGGGTCACAGCCCCAGCATTTT. V usage is TRBV7-9 and J usage is TRBJ1-5, with TRBD1 matching over 7 bases. Germline CDR1 is SEHNR and CDR2 is FQNEAQ (reference sequence). Losses at the gene ends were 5 bases for V and 7 bases for J; bases not matched to a gene: 11. The CDR3 extends over 15 amino acids.

The chain combines TRBV15 with TRBJ2-1; D is unresolved. Trimming left V 0 bases short and J 4 bases short, with 13 bases between. Germline V lookup: CDR1 LNHNV, CDR2 YYDKDF (reference sequence). This CDR3 spans 16 amino acids. The CDR3 nucleotides read TGTGCCACCAGCAGAGATACGGCAGGATCATACAATGAGCAGTTCTTC. Translation: CATSRDTAGSYNEQFF.

This clonotype occurred a few times. This rearrangement joins TRBV30 to TRBJ2-1; D not resolved. V was shortened by 0 bases and J by 4 bases, with 7 bases between the two germline ends. CDR1 is GTSNPN and CDR2 is SVGIG in the germline V gene (reference sequence). This CDR3 region has 13 residues. The CDR3 reads CAWSVLGYNEQFF. The CDR3 bases are TGTGCCTGGAGTGTATTGGGGTACAATGAGCAGTTCTTC.

V usage is TRBV19 and J usage is TRBJ1-4; D remains ambiguous. This CDR3 is 15 amino acids long. V was clipped by 3 bases and J by 0 bases, with 8 bases between them. Germline loops: CDR1 LNHDA, CDR2 SQIVND (reference sequence). CDR3 sequence (DNA): TGTGCCAGTAGTATTGGGAGTGCAACTAATGAAAAACTGTTTTTT. Translated, it gives CASSIGSATNEKLFF.

This clonotype came up many times. This sequence joins TRBV28 and TRBJ1-4, with TRBD1 identical over 7 bases. After removal of 4 bases from V and 7 bases from J, the junction contained 6 bases not matched to a gene. The CDR3 totals 14 residues. Germline V gene lookup returns CDR1 MDHEN and CDR2 SYDVKM. CDR3 DNA sequence: TGTGCCAGCAGTTCGACAGGGAGAGGTGAAAAACTGTTTTTT. This gives the protein CASSSTGRGEKLFF.

The genes are TRBV20-1 and TRBJ2-7; 7 positions match TRBD2. The CDR3 contains 16 residues. The V gene end was trimmed by 6 bases and the J gene end by 2 bases; junction bases not matched to a gene: 16. Germline V gene sequence: CDR1 DFQATT, CDR2 SNEGSKA (reference sequence). For the CDR3, the DNA is TGCAGTGCAAGAAAAGCCGTAGCGGGCTATACCTACGAGCAGTACTTC. Translated, it gives CSARKAVAGYTYEQYF.

This clonotype has at least ten counts. An end of the junction does not agree with germline; a read error may underlie this. V gene TRBV9 combines with J gene TRBJ1-1; D perhaps matches TRBD1 (6 bases). Per germline, CDR1 SGDLS and CDR2 YYNGEE. The CDR3 is 13 amino acids. The CDR3 DNA follows: TGCGCCAGCAGCGTGGGGGCAAACACTGAAGCTTTCTTT. Translating gives CASSVGANTEAFF.

Of note for this clonotype: This CDR3 fails to terminate in the conserved phenylalanine or tryptophan, so it likely reflects a read error. V gene TRBV18 combines with J gene TRBJ2-5; D ambiguous. Looked up from germline, CDR1 is KGHSH and CDR2 is LQKENI. The CDR3 covers 13 residues. The germline V and J ends were trimmed by 4 bases and 5 bases, with 11 bases remaining between them. CDR3 nucleotides: TGTGCCAGCTCACTAAACGCCCGGGAGACCCAGTACCTC. As protein: CASSLNARETQYL.

The sample holds many counts of this clonotype. The V gene is TRBV6-1, the J gene TRBJ2-7; 8 bases align to TRBD1. Germline trimming cut 6 bases from V and 4 bases from J; bases unmatched to any gene: 5. This CDR3 spans 13 amino acids. The germline V gene has CDR1 MNHNS and CDR2 SASEGT. The CDR3 reads CASRSTGGYEQYF. CDR3 nucleotides: TGTGCCAGCAGGTCAACAGGGGGGTACGAGCAGTACTTC.